Following are 29 T cell receptor beta chains from one sample sequenced in a study of T cell responses to AZD1222 COVID-19 vaccine. Generated by immunoSEQ multiplex PCR, the TCRdb table keeps only in-frame clones and is missing some. This sample yields approximately 120,000 clones, of which 90% are seen a single time; around 4.5% belongs to the top ten. The material was peripheral blood, obtained on day 0 of MenACWY control vaccination. The receptor source for this set is an adult in good health.

The chain uses TRBV27 and TRBJ2-3; 7 bases agree with TRBD1. The CDR3 runs 15 residues. Germline V gene data show CDR1 as MNHEY and CDR2 as SMNVEV (reference sequence). V lost 5 bases to trimming and J lost 2 bases; unmatched junction nucleotides: 7. The CDR3: CASSPTGSHTDTQYF. CDR3 DNA sequence: TGTGCCAGCAGTCCGACAGGGAGCCACACAGATACGCAGTATTTT.

The chain uses TRBV5-1 and TRBJ2-5, with D possibly being TRBD1 or TRBD2 (5 bases each). The CDR3 is 15 residues long. The V and J ends lost 7 bases and 5 bases respectively, with 21 bases between them. Germline CDR1 and CDR2: SGHRS and YFSETQ. CDR3 nucleotides: TGCGCCAGCGAAGACGGGACCCCTGGAGTGGAGACCCAGTACTTC. Translating it yields CASEDGTPGVETQYF.

Worth noting for this clone: Other DNA sequences in the same sample also yield this CDR3. The rearrangement uses TRBV6-5 and TRBJ1-6; possible D gene TRBD1, 6 bases. The V end lost 2 bases, the J end lost 7 bases, and 15 bases lay between the germline ends. This CDR3 is built from 16 residues. Germline V gives CDR1 MNHEY, CDR2 SVGAGI. CDR3 nucleotides: TGTGCCAGCAGTTACCCGAGGGGGGGTGAAAATTCACCCCTCCACTTT. It encodes CASSYPRGGENSPLHF.

The genes are TRBV28 and TRBJ2-1, with D perhaps matching TRBD1 (5 bases). The CDR3 is 15 residues long. V lost 3 bases to trimming and J lost 4 bases, with 13 bases between them. Germline assignment: CDR1 MDHEN and CDR2 SYDVKM. The DNA for the CDR3 is TGTGCCAGCAGTTTTTTACCGGACACTTACAATGAGCAGTTCTTC. This gives the protein CASSFLPDTYNEQFF.

The V call is TRBV9, the J call TRBJ1-6, with D unresolved. CDR3 length: 16 amino acids. The V end lost 6 bases, the J end lost 0 bases, and 13 bases lay between the germline ends. Germline assignment: CDR1 SGDLS and CDR2 YYNGEE. The CDR3 sequence is CASTPGRSSYNSPLHF. CDR3 DNA sequence: TGTGCCAGCACCCCCGGCCGGAGCTCCTATAATTCACCCCTCCACTTT. Together with reference TRBV9 and TRBJ1-6, the CDR3 gives the full variable domain: DSGVTQTPKHLITATGQRVTLRCSPRSGDLSVYWYQQSLDQGLQFLIQYYNGEERAKGNILERFSAQQFPDLHSELNLSSLELGDSALYFCASTPGRSSYNSPLHFGNGTRLTVT.

The chain recombines TRBV5-5 with TRBJ2-7; 11 bases match TRBD2. Trimming cost V 2 bases and J 6 bases; bases outside gene matches: 7. The length of the CDR3 is 15 residues. From germline, CDR1 is SGHKS and CDR2 YYEKEE (reference sequence). CDR3 in DNA: TGTGCCAGCAGCTTTTTAGCGGGAGGGGATGGCGAGCAGTACTTC. Translation gives CASSFLAGGDGEQYF.

V gene TRBV7-9 combines with J gene TRBJ2-1; 10 positions agree with TRBD2. Losses at the gene ends were 4 bases for V and 0 bases for J; bases not matched to a gene: 6. Germline CDR1 is SEHNR and CDR2 is FQNEAQ (reference sequence). This CDR3 has 17 amino acids. DNA for the CDR3: TGTGCCAGCAGCTCCTGGACTAGCGGAAGCTCCTACAATGAGCAGTTCTTC. It is translated as CASSSWTSGSSYNEQFF.

V usage is TRBV19 and J usage is TRBJ1-3; D is unclear. This CDR3 spans 13 amino acids. Germline CDR1 reads LNHDA; CDR2 reads SQIVND (reference sequence). V gave up 10 bases and J gave up 8 bases, with 18 bases separating them. This chain's CDR3 is CATSTTGSDTIYF. CDR3 coding DNA: TGTGCCACCTCAACGACGGGGTCGGACACCATATATTTT.

J is TRBJ1-6 and V is TRBV5-6, with a weak D call TRBD1 (5 bases). V lost 7 bases, J lost 7 bases, and 18 bases lay in between. This CDR3 has 15 amino acids. Per germline, CDR1 SGHDT and CDR2 YYEEEE. CDR3 DNA sequence: TGTGCCAGCCTCAGGATGAGAACAGGCAATTCACCCCTCCACTTT. It specifies CASLRMRTGNSPLHF.

The rearrangement joins TRBV5-1 to TRBJ2-7; TRBD2 agrees at 8 bases. The ends lost 0 bases at V and 12 bases at J; junction bases unmatched: 14. Germline V gene lookup returns CDR1 SGHRS and CDR2 YFSETQ. The CDR3 extends over 15 amino acids. The CDR3 bases are TGCGCCAGCAGCTTGGATGGGACTAGTCATGGGGTCGGGTACTTC. Encoded protein: CASSLDGTSHGVGYF.

For the CDR3, the DNA is TGTGCCAGCAGTGAGCCGGGACAGAGCTCCTATAATTCACCCCTCCACTTT. It yields the protein CASSEPGQSSYNSPLHF. The V gene is TRBV2, the J gene TRBJ1-6; 7 bases match TRBD1. This CDR3 comprises 17 residues. With V trimmed by 3 bases and J by 0 bases, 5 bases remained unmatched. CDR1 and CDR2 (germline): SNHLY, FYNNEI.

This clone was seen more than once but under ten times. A junction end diverges from the germline sequence, so it may reflect a read error. The J gene is TRBJ2-5, the V gene TRBV10-1; TRBD1 is a possible D gene (5 bases). The CDR3 totals 11 residues. Germline V gene sequence: CDR1 WNHNN, CDR2 SYGVQD (reference sequence). CDR3 nucleotide sequence: TGCGCCAGCGGTGACAGTGGGGCCCAGTACTTC. It is translated as CASGDSGAQYF.

This clone was detected a few times. The gene calls are TRBV6-4 and TRBJ2-2; 8 bases map to TRBD2. Per germline, CDR1 MRHNA and CDR2 SNTAGT. The V and J ends lost 0 bases and 6 bases, in that order; junction bases with no gene match: 3. CDR3 length: 15 amino acids. CDR3 sequence (DNA): TGTGCCAGCAGTGACTCTCTTAGCGGGGCCGGGGAGCTGTTTTTT. Translated, it gives CASSDSLSGAGELFF.

The chain joins TRBV7-2 to TRBJ1-4, with TRBD1 identical over 7 bases. The CDR3 runs to 15 residues. CDR1 SGHTA and CDR2 FQGNSA come from the germline V gene. With V trimmed by 3 bases and J by 0 bases, 1 base remained unmatched. CDR3 amino acids: CASSFRGATNEKLFF. CDR3 bases: TGTGCCAGCAGCTTCAGGGGGGCAACTAATGAAAAACTGTTTTTT.

The chain is built from TRBV27 and TRBJ2-1; 8 nucleotides agree with TRBD2. Germline V gene data show CDR1 as MNHEY and CDR2 as SMNVEV (reference sequence). V dropped 6 bases and J dropped 3; count of bases not matched to a gene: 10. The CDR3 runs to 16 residues. The CDR3 DNA sequence: TGTGCCAGCAGGCCTTGGGCGACTAGCGACTACAATGAGCAGTTCTTC. As protein: CASRPWATSDYNEQFF.

The CDR3 region is CASSTSGSDIQYF. CDR3 sequence (DNA): TGTGCCAGTAGTACTAGCGGGAGTGACATTCAGTACTTC. V usage is TRBV19 and J usage is TRBJ2-4, with 10 positions matching TRBD2. The CDR3 is made up of 13 amino acids. The V and J ends lost 4 bases and 8 bases, in that order; junction bases with no gene match: 2. The germline V gene encodes CDR1 LNHDA and CDR2 SQIVND (reference sequence).

The rearrangement links TRBV7-6 to TRBJ2-7, with D perhaps matching TRBD1 (6 bases). This CDR3 has 14 residues. Germline V gives CDR1 SGHVS, CDR2 FNYEAQ. V gave up 2 bases and J gave up 2 bases, with 10 bases separating them. CDR3 in DNA: TGTGCCAGCAGCTTATGGGACAAGCCCTACGAGCAGTACTTC. Its translation is CASSLWDKPYEQYF. Filled out from reference TRBV7-6 and TRBJ2-7, the complete variable domain reads GAGVSQSPRYKVTKRGQDVALRCDPISGHVSLYWYRQALGQGPEFLTYFNYEAQQDKSGLPNDRFSAERPEGSISTLTIQRTEQRDSAMYRCASSLWDKPYEQYFGPGTRLTVT.

The rearrangement links TRBV7-8 to TRBJ1-1; 7 bases line up with TRBD1. The CDR3 has 13 amino acids. Trimming removed 4 bases from V and 5 bases from J; junction bases left unmatched: 4. Germline lookup yields CDR1 SGHVS and CDR2 FQNEAQ. As DNA, the CDR3 is TGTGCCAGCAGCTCTGGGGGACAGACTGAAGCTTTCTTT. Its protein product is CASSSGGQTEAFF.

The chain combines TRBV7-2 with TRBJ1-2, with TRBD1 identical over 9 bases. Germline values: CDR1 SGHTA, CDR2 FQGNSA. The CDR3 spans 15 residues. The ends lost 5 bases at V and 3 bases at J; junction bases unmatched: 7. The CDR3 reads CASSPGDRVYYGYTF. The CDR3 bases are TGTGCCAGCAGCCCGGGGGACAGGGTATACTATGGCTACACCTTC.

This rearrangement joins TRBV14 to TRBJ1-2; possibly TRBD1 for D (5 bases). This CDR3 has 14 residues. Trimming stripped 0 bases from V and 2 bases from J, with 7 bases between. CDR1 is SGHDN, CDR2 FVKESK, per germline. The CDR3 region has the DNA TGTGCCAGCAGCCAAGATCGACAGAACTATGGCTACACCTTC. Residues: CASSQDRQNYGYTF.

V is TRBV6-1 and J is TRBJ2-7; no firm D call. The CDR3 runs to 14 residues. Germline V gene lookup returns CDR1 MNHNS and CDR2 SASEGT. Trimming shortened V by 2 bases and J by 2 bases, and 10 bases separated the two germline ends. The CDR3 DNA reads TGTGCCAGCAGTGAATTCGGGCAGGCCTACGAGCAGTACGTC. Amino acids: CASSEFGQAYEQYV.

The chain employs TRBV7-6 and TRBJ2-1; D is perhaps TRBD1 (5 bases). Per germline, CDR1 SGHVS and CDR2 FNYEAQ. CDR3 length equals 16 residues. V shed 5 bases and J shed 8 bases, with 22 bases lying between them. CDR3 in DNA: TGTGCCAGCAGCCGCTACCCAGGGCAGGGTATCCATGAGCAGTTCTTC. Encoded protein: CASSRYPGQGIHEQFF.

The gene calls are TRBV19 and TRBJ2-7; either TRBD1 or TRBD2 may supply D (5 bases each). V gave up 4 bases and J gave up 0 bases, with 13 bases separating them. CDR1 and CDR2 (germline): LNHDA, SQIVND (reference sequence). The CDR3 extends over 15 amino acids. CDR3 coding DNA: TGTGCCAGTAGTAGAGGGACGGAATTCTCCTACGAGCAGTACTTC. This gives the protein CASSRGTEFSYEQYF.

This chain links TRBV3-1 (or the pseudogene TRBV3-2) with TRBJ1-6; D possibly corresponds to TRBD1 (6 bases). Germline lookup yields CDR1 LGHDT and CDR2 YNNKEL (reference sequence). The V gene lost 4 bases and the J gene lost 7 bases, with 11 bases spanning the gap. CDR3 size: 14 residues. The chain's CDR3 is CASSRAGVNSPLHF. The CDR3 DNA sequence: TGTGCCAGCAGCCGAGCAGGGGTAAATTCACCCCTCCACTTT.

This chain connects TRBV18 to TRBJ2-1, with no clear D. CDR3 length equals 14 residues. Trimming removed 0 bases at V and 6 bases at J, with 9 bases between. CDR1 is KGHSH, CDR2 LQKENI, per germline. The CDR3 region has the DNA TGTGCCAGCTCACCACCGGAAAGCCGCAATGAGCAGTTCTTC. Residues: CASSPPESRNEQFF.

This chain uses TRBV2 with TRBJ2-1, with D tentatively TRBD1 or TRBD2 (5 bases each). Germline V gene sequence: CDR1 SNHLY, CDR2 FYNNEI. Trimming cost V 5 bases and J 5 bases, with 10 bases left between them. The CDR3 extends over 13 amino acids. The DNA for the CDR3 is TGTGCCAGCAGTCGGGACGGAAACAATGAGCAGTTCTTC. Translating it yields CASSRDGNNEQFF.

The chain couples TRBV11-3 to TRBJ2-7; 8 bases are a match to TRBD1. Germline CDR1 is SGHNT and CDR2 is YENEEA. The junction had 10 bases not matched to a gene; V was cut back by 5 bases and J by 4 bases. The CDR3 is made up of 15 amino acids. The CDR3 bases are TGTGCCAGCAGCCTAAGCAGGGGGCGAGAATACGAGCAGTACTTC. It yields the protein CASSLSRGREYEQYF. The full variable domain, rest sourced from reference TRBV11-3 and TRBJ2-7, is EAGVVQSPRYKIIEKKQPVAFWCNPISGHNTLYWYLQNLGQGPELLIRYENEEAVDDSQLPKDRFSAERLKGVDSTLKIQPAELGDSAVYLCASSLSRGREYEQYFGPGTRLTVT.

The chain carries TRBV24-1 and TRBJ2-1; 8 bases map to TRBD2. The J segment lost 5 bases and the V segment lost 2 bases, leaving 7 bases of the junction unmatched. Germline V gene lookup returns CDR1 KGHDR and CDR2 SFDVKD. CDR3 length: 16 amino acids. The CDR3 DNA is TGTGCCACCAGTGATTGGACACCCGGGGGGGACAATGAGCAGTTCTTC. Encoded protein: CATSDWTPGGDNEQFF.

V gene TRBV5-8 combines with J gene TRBJ2-7; tentative D call: TRBD2 (5 bases). The germline V and J ends were trimmed by 1 base and 0 bases, with 17 bases remaining between them. This CDR3 is built from 17 residues. Germline assignment: CDR1 SGHTS and CDR2 YDEGEE. The CDR3 nucleotides are TGTGCCAGCAGCTTGTTTCGGGGTGGGGAAGGCTCCTACGAGCAGTACTTC. Translated, it gives CASSLFRGGEGSYEQYF.